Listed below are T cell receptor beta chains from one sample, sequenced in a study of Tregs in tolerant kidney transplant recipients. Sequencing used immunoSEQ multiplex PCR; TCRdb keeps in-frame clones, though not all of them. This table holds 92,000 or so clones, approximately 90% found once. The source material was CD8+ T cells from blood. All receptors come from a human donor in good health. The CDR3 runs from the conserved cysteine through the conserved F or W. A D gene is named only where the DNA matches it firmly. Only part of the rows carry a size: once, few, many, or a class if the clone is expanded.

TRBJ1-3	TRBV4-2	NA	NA	CASSLQGTDSGNTIYF	TGTGCCAGCAGCCTCCAAGGGACGGACTCTGGAAACACCATATATTTT
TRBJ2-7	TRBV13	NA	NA	CASSPLRGSYEQYF	TGTGCCAGCAGCCCCCTTCGGGGGTCCTACGAGCAGTACTTC
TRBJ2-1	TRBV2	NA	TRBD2	CASKASGTEQFF	TGTGCCAGCAAGGCTAGCGGAACTGAGCAGTTCTTC
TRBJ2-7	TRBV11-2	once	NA	CASSLVSHEQYF	TGTGCCAGCAGCTTGGTATCCCACGAGCAGTACTTC
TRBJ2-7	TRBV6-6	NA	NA	CASSLDGTYEQYF	TGTGCCAGCAGCTTGGACGGGACCTACGAGCAGTACTTC
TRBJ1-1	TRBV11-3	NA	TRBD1	CASSSGQGVHAEAFF	TGTGCCAGCAGCTCGGGACAGGGGGTCCACGCTGAAGCTTTCTTT
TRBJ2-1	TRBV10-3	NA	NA	CAIRPGQNNEQFF	TGTGCCATCAGGCCGGGACAAAACAATGAGCAGTTCTTC
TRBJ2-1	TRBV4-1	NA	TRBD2	CASSPAGGPSNEQFF	TGCGCCAGCAGCCCGGCGGGGGGCCCGAGTAATGAGCAGTTCTTC
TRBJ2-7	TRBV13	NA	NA	CASSLGTVFRYF	TGTGCCAGCAGCTTAGGAACGGTGTTCAGGTACTTC
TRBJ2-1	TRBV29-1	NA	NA	CSVEGLLGRVISYNEQFF	TGCAGCGTTGAGGGGCTCCTGGGGAGAGTTATCTCCTACAATGAGCAGTTCTTC
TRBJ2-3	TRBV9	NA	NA	CASSVESVVDTQYF	TGTGCCAGCAGCGTAGAGTCCGTTGTGGATACGCAGTATTTT
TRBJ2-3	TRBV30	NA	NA	CAWSPSGASTDTQYF	TGTGCCTGGAGTCCCAGCGGTGCTAGCACAGATACGCAGTATTTT
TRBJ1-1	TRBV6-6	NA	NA	CASSYSSALNTEAFF	TGTGCCAGCAGTTACTCGAGTGCTCTGAACACTGAAGCTTTCTTT
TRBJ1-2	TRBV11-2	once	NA	CASSLGDRVNGYTF	TGTGCCAGCAGCTTAGGGGATCGGGTCAATGGCTACACCTTC
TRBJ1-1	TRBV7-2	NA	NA	CASTRALWGTEAFF	TGTGCCAGCACCCGCGCACTGTGGGGCACTGAAGCTTTCTTT
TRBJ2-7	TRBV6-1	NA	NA	CASSEIPGPYEQYF	TGTGCCAGCAGTGAAATCCCTGGGCCCTACGAGCAGTACTTC
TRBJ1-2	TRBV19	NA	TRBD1	CASSTTGGNGYTF	TGTGCCAGTAGCACTACAGGGGGCAATGGCTACACCTTC